One T cell receptor beta chain is described in this entry. Cohort 3 recovered donors had two negative PCRs, clearance, or symptom resolution. As originally analysed: Estimates of nucleated cell counts were drawn from the amplification of reference gene primers. Sequencing was performed with immunoSEQ multiplex PCR; in TCRdb, only in-frame clones are kept and a portion is missing. The DNA was the basis for D and trimming; V, J and clone size are from that table. Among approximately 290,000 clones listed, 80% to 90% were seen once. The sample is drawn from a study of blood T cell repertoires in COVID-19. This TCR was sampled from a woman under 40 who had recovered from COVID-19. Sequencing was performed on PBMCs or T cells enriched from blood (not recorded which).

CDR3 sequence reads: CASSPNPTTGYEQYF. The DNA for the CDR3 is TGTGCCAGCTCACCAAACCCTACAACAGGATACGAGCAGTACTTC. This sequence joins TRBV18 and TRBJ2-7; tentatively, D is TRBD1 (5 bases). From germline, CDR1 is KGHSH and CDR2 LQKENI. V lost 2 bases and J lost 4, with 15 bases in between. This CDR3 contains 15 residues.